This TCR beta chain derives from a study of preoperative IRX-2 immunotherapy in early breast cancer. Generated by immunoSEQ multiplex PCR, the TCRdb table keeps only in-frame clones and is missing some. The sample yields some 59,000 clones, roughly 94% seen once. Sample treatment: preoperative locoregional IRX-2 cytokine immunotherapy. Patients received preoperative, locoregional IRX-2 cytokine immunotherapy in a phase Ib study. This receptor was identified in a human donor with breast cancer. Collection of the sample occurred from a patient treated with IRX-2 immunotherapy.

CDR3 coding DNA: TGTGCCAGCAGTTACGAGTTGACAGGGGCTTCCTACGAGCAGTACTTC. Residues: CASSYELTGASYEQYF. V usage is TRBV6-5 and J usage is TRBJ2-7; 8 bases map to TRBD1. CDR3 length: 16 residues. The trim removed 2 bases at V and 1 base at J, leaving 7 bases unmatched. CDR1 and CDR2 (germline): MNHEY, SVGAGI.